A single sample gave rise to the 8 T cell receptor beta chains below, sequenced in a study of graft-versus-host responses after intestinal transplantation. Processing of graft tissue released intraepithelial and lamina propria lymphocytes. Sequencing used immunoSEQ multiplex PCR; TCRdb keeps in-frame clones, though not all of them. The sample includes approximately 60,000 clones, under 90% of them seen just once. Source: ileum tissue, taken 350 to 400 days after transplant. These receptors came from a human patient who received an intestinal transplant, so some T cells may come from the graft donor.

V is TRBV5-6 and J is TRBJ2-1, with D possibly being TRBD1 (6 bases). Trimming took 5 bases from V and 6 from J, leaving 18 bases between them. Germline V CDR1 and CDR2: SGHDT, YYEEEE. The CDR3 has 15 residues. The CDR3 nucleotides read TGTGCCAGCAGATCCGGGACCATCAGGGGCAATGAGCAGTTCTTC. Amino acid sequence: CASRSGTIRGNEQFF.

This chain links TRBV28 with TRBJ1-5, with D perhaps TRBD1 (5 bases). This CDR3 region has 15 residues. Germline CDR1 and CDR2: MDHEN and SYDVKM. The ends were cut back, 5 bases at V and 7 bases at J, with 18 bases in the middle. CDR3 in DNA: TGTGCCAGCAGTACCTATCACAGGACGGACCAGCCCCAGCATTTT. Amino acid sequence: CASSTYHRTDQPQHF.

DNA for the CDR3: TGCGCCAGCAGCCAAGAAAGCCCTGGGACGGGGAACACTGAAGCTTTCTTT. It specifies CASSQESPGTGNTEAFF. The genes are TRBV4-1 and TRBJ1-1; D is perhaps TRBD1 (5 bases). CDR3 length equals 17 residues. Per germline, CDR1 MGHRA and CDR2 YSYEKL. Trimming pared 0 bases from V and 1 base from J, leaving 15 bases between.

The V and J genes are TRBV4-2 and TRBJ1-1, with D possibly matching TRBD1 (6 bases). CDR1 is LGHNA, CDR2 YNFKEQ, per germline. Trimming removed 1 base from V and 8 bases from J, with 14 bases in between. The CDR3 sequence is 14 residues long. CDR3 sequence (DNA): TGTGCCAGCAGCCAAGGGCCTCCTGACAGGGAAGCTTTCTTT. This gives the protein CASSQGPPDREAFF.

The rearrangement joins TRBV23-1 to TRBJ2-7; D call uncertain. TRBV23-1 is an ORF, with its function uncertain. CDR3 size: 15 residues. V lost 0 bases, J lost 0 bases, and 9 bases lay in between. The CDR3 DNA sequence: TGCGCCAGCAGTCAATCATGGCAGTTCTCCTACGAGCAGTACTTC. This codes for CASSQSWQFSYEQYF.

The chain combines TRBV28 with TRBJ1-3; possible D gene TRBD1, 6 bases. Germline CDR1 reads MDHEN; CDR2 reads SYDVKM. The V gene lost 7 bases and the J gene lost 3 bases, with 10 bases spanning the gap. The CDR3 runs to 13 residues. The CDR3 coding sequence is TGTGCCAGCAAGCCAGGGGTTGGAAACACCATATATTTT. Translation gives CASKPGVGNTIYF.

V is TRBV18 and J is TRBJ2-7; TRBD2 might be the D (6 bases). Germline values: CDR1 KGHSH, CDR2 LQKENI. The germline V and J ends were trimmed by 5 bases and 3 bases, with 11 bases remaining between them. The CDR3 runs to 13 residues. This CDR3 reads CASSYGSVYEQYF. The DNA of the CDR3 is TGTGCCAGCTCATACGGGAGTGTCTACGAGCAGTACTTC.

The CDR3 bases are TGCGCCAGCAGCTTGGCACCTGCTAATGAGCAGTTCTTC. Encoded protein: CASSLAPANEQFF. The genes are TRBV5-1 and TRBJ2-1, with unresolved D. The CDR3 covers 13 residues. V lost 0 bases and J lost 7, with 8 bases in between. The germline V gene has CDR1 SGHRS and CDR2 YFSETQ.